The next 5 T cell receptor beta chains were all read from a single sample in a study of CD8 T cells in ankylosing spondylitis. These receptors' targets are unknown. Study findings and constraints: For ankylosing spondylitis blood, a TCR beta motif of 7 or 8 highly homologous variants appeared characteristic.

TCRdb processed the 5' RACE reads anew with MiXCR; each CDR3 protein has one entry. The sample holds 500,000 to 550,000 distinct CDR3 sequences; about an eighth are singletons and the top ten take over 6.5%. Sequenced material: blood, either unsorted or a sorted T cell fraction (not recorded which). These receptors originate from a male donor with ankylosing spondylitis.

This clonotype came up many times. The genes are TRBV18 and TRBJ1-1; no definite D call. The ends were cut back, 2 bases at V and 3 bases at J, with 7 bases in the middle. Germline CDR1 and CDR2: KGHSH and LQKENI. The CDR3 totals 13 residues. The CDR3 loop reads CASSPGQDTEAFF. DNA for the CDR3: TGTGCCAGCTCACCAGGGCAGGACACTGAAGCTTTCTTT.

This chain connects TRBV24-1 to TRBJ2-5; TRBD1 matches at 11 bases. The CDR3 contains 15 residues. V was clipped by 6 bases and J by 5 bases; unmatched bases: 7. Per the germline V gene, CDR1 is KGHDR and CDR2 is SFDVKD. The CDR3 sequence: CATSSGQGAGETQYF. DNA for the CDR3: TGTGCCACCAGTTCTGGACAGGGGGCCGGGGAGACCCAGTACTTC.

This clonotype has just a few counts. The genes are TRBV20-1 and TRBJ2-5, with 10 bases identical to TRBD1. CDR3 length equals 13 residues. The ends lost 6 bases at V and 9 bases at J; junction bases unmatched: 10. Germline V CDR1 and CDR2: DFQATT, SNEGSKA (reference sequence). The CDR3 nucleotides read TGCAGTGCCCGGGGACAGGGGATACAGGCCCAGTACTTC. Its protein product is CSARGQGIQAQYF.

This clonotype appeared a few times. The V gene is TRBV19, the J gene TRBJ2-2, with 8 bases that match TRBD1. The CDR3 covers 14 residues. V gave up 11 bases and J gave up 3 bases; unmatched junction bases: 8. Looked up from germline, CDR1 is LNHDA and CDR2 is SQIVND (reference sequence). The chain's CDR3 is CAVSRGRDTGELFF. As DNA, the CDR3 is TGTGCCGTCAGCAGGGGGCGAGACACCGGGGAGCTGTTTTTT.

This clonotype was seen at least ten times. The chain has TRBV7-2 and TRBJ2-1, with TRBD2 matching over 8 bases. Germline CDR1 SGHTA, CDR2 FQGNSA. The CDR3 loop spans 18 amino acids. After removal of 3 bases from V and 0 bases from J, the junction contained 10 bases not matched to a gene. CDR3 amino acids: CASSFRLAGVSSYNEQFF. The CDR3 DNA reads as TGTGCCAGCAGCTTTAGGCTAGCGGGTGTTTCCTCCTACAATGAGCAGTTCTTC.